The entry below describes one T cell receptor (beta chain). Its target is unknown. This record comes from a study of cytomegalovirus exposure and HLA in healthy donors. Study-level points and caveats: A later analysis showed TCR association rates differing by HLA locus, peaking at DRB1 and lowest at HLA-C. Beyond CMV serostatus, there was no information to go on about immune exposure. In an earlier analysis, about 90% or about 30%: the productive usage of most TCR beta V segments.

A multiplex PCR was run with 60 Vbeta primers and 13 Jbeta primers. Sequencing used immunoSEQ multiplex PCR; TCRdb keeps in-frame clones, though not all of them. The sample consists of about 200,000 clones, 70% of them appearing once. The origin of this receptor is a man aged 35 to 55 in good health and CMV-seropositive. Sequencing was carried out using PBMCs.

The CDR3 sequence is CASSTPGQGAGNTEAFF. The CDR3 DNA reads TGCGCCAGCAGCACCCCGGGACAGGGTGCGGGGAACACTGAAGCTTTCTTT. This chain joins TRBV4-1 and TRBJ1-1; 9 bases match TRBD1. Germline-derived CDR1 and CDR2 are MGHRA and YSYEKL. This CDR3 has 17 amino acids. Germline trimming cut 5 bases from V and 1 base from J; bases unmatched to any gene: 11.